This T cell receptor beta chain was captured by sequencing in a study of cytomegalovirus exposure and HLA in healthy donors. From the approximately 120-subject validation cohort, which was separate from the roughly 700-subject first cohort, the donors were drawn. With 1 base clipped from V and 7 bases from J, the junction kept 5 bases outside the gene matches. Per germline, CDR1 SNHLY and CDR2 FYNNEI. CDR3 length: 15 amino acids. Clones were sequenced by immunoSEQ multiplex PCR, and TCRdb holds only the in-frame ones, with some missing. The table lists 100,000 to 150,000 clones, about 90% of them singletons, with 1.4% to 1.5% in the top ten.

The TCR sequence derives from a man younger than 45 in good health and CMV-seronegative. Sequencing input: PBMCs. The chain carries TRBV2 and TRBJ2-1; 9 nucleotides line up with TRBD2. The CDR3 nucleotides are TGTGCCAGCAGTGAAGGGGCGGGAGGGCGGAATGAGCAGTTCTTC. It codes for CASSEGAGGRNEQFF.